Included here is one T cell receptor (beta chain) sequence, with context. The naive CD8 subset, CD45RO-negative cells positively selected for CCR7, excluded terminally differentiated effector memory CD45RA+ cells. Original analysis: ImmunoSEQ output held junction-only sequences without quality scores, so filtering differed. Clones were sequenced by immunoSEQ multiplex PCR, and TCRdb holds only the in-frame ones, with some missing. V, J and clone size derive from that table, while D and trimming were established from the DNA sequence. The sample has about 2.1 million clones; around 95% are singletons. The sample originates from a study of shared clonotypes between healthy human individuals. The CDR3 consists of 14 residues. Trimming left V 7 bases short and J 6 bases short, with 18 bases between. From germline, CDR1 is LNHDA and CDR2 SQIVND (reference sequence).

The V call is TRBV19, the J call TRBJ1-2; D is unclear. Input material: naive CD8+ T cells from PBMCs. The receptor was derived from a man aged 18 to 35 in good health. Some clones in this sample may be carry-over from other donors' samples. The CDR3 region has the DNA TGTGCCAGTAATCTAAACCCCGGTTGGGATGGCTACACCTTC. Its translation is CASNLNPGWDGYTF.